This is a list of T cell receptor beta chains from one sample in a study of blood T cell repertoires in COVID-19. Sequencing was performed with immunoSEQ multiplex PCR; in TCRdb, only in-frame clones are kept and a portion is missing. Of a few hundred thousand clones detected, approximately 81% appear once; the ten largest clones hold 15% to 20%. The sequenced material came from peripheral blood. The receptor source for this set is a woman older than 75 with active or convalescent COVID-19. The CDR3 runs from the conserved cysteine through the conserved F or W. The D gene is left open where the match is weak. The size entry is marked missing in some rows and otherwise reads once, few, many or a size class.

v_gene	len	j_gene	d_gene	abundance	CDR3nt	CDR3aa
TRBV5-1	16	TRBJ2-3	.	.	TGCGCCAGCAGCCCCGGGAGAGGGCCGGGCACAGATACGCAGTATTTT	CASSPGRGPGTDTQYF
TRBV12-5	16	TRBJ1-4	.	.	TGTGCTAGTGGTCCCGGGTTGGTGGCAACTAATGAAAAACTGTTTTTT	CASGPGLVATNEKLFF
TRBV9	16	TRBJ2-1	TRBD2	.	TGTGCCAGCAGCGCCGGTGGCGGGAGGGTCCGAAATGAGCAGTTCTTC	CASSAGGGRVRNEQFF
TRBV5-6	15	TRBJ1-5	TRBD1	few	TGTGCCAGCAGCGGCCGGGACAGCTGGGGGCAGCCCCAGCATTTT	CASSGRDSWGQPQHF
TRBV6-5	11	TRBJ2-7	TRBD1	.	TGTGCCTGCGGGACAGGGCGCGAGCAGTACTTC	CACGTGREQYF
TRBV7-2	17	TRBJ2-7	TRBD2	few	TGTGCCAGCAGCTTAGCGGGCACTAGCGGGAGTGGCTACGAGCAGTACTTC	CASSLAGTSGSGYEQYF
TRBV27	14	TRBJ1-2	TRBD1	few	TGTGCCAGCAGTTCGCGGACAGGGGGCGTAGGCTACACCTTC	CASSSRTGGVGYTF
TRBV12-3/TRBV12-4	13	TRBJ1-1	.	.	TGTGCCAGCACCGAAGACAGGTACACTGAAGCTTTCTTT	CASTEDRYTEAFF
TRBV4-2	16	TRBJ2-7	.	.	TGTGCCAGCAGCCAAAGGACTACCGGACGCCCGCACGAGCAGTACTTC	CASSQRTTGRPHEQYF
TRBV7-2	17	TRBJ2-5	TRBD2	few	TGTGCCAGCAGCCCAGTGTTTATCGGGAGGGCGTTGGAGACCCAGTACTTC	CASSPVFIGRALETQYF
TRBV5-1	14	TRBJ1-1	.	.	TGCGCCAGCAGCTTGAGGGGTCCGAACACTGAAGCTTTCTTT	CASSLRGPNTEAFF
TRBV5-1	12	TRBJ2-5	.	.	TGCGCCAGCAGGGGGGCGCAAGAGACCCAGTACTTC	CASRGAQETQYF
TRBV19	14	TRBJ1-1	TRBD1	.	TGTGCCAGTAGTTTTAAGGGGGCGAGCACTGAAGCTTTCTTT	CASSFKGASTEAFF
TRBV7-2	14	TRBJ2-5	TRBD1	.	TGTGCCAGCAGCTTCAACAGGGGGAGAGAGACCCAGTACTTC	CASSFNRGRETQYF
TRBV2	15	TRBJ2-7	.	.	TGTGCCAGCAGTGAAAGGCGGGATTCATCCTACGAGCAGTACTTC	CASSERRDSSYEQYF
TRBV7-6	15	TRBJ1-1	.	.	TGTGCCAGCAGCTTAGAGGGGAGGGGATGGACTGAAGCTTTCTTT	CASSLEGRGWTEAFF
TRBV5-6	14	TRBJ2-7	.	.	TGTGCCAGCAGCCCGAGCGGCAGCCCCTACGAGCAGTACTTC	CASSPSGSPYEQYF
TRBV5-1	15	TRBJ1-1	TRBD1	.	TGCGCCAGCAGCTTGGGGGGAACAGGGGAAACTGAAGCTTTCTTT	CASSLGGTGETEAFF
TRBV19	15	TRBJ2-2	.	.	TGTGCCAGTAGTATAGGTCTAGTGCGGGTCGGGGAGCTGTTTTTT	CASSIGLVRVGELFF
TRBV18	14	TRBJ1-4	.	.	TGTGCCAGCTCTGATAGCACAACTAATGAAAAACTGTTTTTT	CASSDSTTNEKLFF
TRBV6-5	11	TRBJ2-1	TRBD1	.	TGTGCCAGCACCCTCGGGGACAGGCAGTTCTTC	CASTLGDRQFF
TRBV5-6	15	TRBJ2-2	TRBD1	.	TGTGCCAGCAGCTTGGAACAGGGGGCTTCCGGGGAGCTGTTTTTT	CASSLEQGASGELFF
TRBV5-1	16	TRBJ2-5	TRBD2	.	TGCGCCAGCAGCTTGAGGGTAGCGGGGGGACGGGAGACCCAGTACTTC	CASSLRVAGGRETQYF
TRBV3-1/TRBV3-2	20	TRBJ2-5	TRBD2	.	TGTGCCAGCAGCCAAGATCGAACGGGGGGACTAGCGGGGAATGGAGAGACCCAGTACTTC	CASSQDRTGGLAGNGETQYF
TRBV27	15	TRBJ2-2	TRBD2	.	TGTGCCAGCAGGAAAGAGCGGGGGCTGCGCGGGGAGCTGTTTTTT	CASRKERGLRGELFF
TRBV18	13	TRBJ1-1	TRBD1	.	TGTGCCAGCTCACCGCAGGGGGCCGCTGAAGCTTTCTTT	CASSPQGAAEAFF
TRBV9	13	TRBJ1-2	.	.	TGTGCCAGCAGCGTCACGGGACTGAATGGCTACACCTTC	CASSVTGLNGYTF
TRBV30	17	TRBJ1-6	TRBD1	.	TGTGCCTGGAGTGTACAACCGCCGACAGGGAGTAATTCACCCCTCCACTTT	CAWSVQPPTGSNSPLHF
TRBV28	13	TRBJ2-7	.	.	TGTGCCAGCAGTTTATCCCCTTCGTACGAGCAGTACTTC	CASSLSPSYEQYF
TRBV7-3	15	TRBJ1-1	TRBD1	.	TGTGCCAGCAGCTGGGACGGGACAGCGAACACTGAAGCTTTCTTT	CASSWDGTANTEAFF
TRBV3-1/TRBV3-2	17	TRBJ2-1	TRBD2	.	TGTGCCAGCAGCCCCCAATGGGCGGGGGGGAGCTACAATGAGCAGTTCTTC	CASSPQWAGGSYNEQFF
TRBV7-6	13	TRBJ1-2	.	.	TGTGCCAGCAGCTTAGGACAGGACTATGGCTACACCTTC	CASSLGQDYGYTF
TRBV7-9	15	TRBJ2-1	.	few	TGTGCCAGCAGCTTGGCGAGCCGGGTCTACAATGAGCAGTTCTTC	CASSLASRVYNEQFF
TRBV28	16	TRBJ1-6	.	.	TGTGCCAGCAGTTTAATGAGGAGCTCCTATAATTCACCCCTCCACTTT	CASSLMRSSYNSPLHF
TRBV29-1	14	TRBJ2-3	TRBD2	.	TGCAGCGACTCTAGCGGGGGAAGCACAGATACGCAGTATTTT	CSDSSGGSTDTQYF
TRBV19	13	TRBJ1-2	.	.	TGTGCCAGTAGGGCAGGGATGGACTATGGCTACACCTTC	CASRAGMDYGYTF
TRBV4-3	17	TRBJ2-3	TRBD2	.	TGCGCCAGCAGCCAAACGGGACTAGCGGGGGCTACCGATACGCAGTATTTT	CASSQTGLAGATDTQYF
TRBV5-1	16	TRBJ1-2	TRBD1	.	TGCGCCAGCAGCTATCGACAGGGGGCCGGGGGCTATGGCTACACCTTC	CASSYRQGAGGYGYTF
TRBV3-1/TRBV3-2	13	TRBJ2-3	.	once	TGTGCCAGCAGCAAAAACGAGCCAGATACGCAGTATTTT	CASSKNEPDTQYF
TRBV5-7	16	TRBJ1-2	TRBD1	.	TGTGCCAGCAGCTCCTCCCTGGTCAGGGGGGTCGATGGCTACACCTTC	CASSSSLVRGVDGYTF
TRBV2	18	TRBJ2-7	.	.	TGTGCCAGCAGTGAAGGGACAGGGTTTAGGGACGGACTAGGCGAGCAGTACTTC	CASSEGTGFRDGLGEQYF
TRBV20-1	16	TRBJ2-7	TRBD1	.	TGCAGTGCTAGTCAACAAACGGGACAGTTCAACTACGAGCAGTACTTC	CSASQQTGQFNYEQYF
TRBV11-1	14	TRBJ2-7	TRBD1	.	TGTGCCAGCAGATCCAGGACAGGGCTCTACGAGCAGTACTTC	CASRSRTGLYEQYF
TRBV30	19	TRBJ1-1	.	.	TGTGCCTGGAGTGTATGGGCGGGGGACCTCAGAAACCACCGGACTGAAGCTTTCTTT	CAWSVWAGDLRNHRTEAFF
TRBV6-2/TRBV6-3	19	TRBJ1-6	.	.	TGTGCCAGCAGTTCGGGACACATAAGTTCAGGGGCCACGCGTTCACCCCTCCACTTT	CASSSGHISSGATRSPLHF
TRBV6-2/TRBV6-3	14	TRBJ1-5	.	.	TGTGCCAGCAGTAACCCCGGCGGGGGTGAGCCCCAGCATTTT	CASSNPGGGEPQHF
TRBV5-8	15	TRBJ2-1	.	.	TGTGCCAGCAGTTCTTCCGGGACTCGACGTATAGAGCAGTTCTTC	CASSSSGTRRIEQFF
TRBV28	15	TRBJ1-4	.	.	TGTGCCAGCAGTTTTCTCGGAGCAACTAATGAAAAACTGTTTTTT	CASSFLGATNEKLFF
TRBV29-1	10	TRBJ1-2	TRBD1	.	TGCAGCGCTGGGACAGACGGCTACACCTTC	CSAGTDGYTF
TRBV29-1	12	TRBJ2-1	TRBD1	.	TGCAGCGTTTCGACAGGGGGTTATGAGCAGTTCTTC	CSVSTGGYEQFF
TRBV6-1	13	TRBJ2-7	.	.	TGTGCCAGCAGTGAACAGTCAGAATACGAGCAGTACTTC	CASSEQSEYEQYF
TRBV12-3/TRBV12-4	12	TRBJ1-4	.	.	TGTGCCAGCAGTACTACGCATGAAAAACTGTTTTTT	CASSTTHEKLFF
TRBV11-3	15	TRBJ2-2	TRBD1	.	TGTGCCAGCAGCTTGCGACAGGGTGATACCGGGGAGCTGTTTTTT	CASSLRQGDTGELFF
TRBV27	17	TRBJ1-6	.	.	TGTGCCAGCAGTTTATGGGGAGCGAGCTCCTATAATTCACCCCTCCACTTT	CASSLWGASSYNSPLHF
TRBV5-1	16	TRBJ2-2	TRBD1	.	TGCGCCAGCAGCCCGGGACAGGGTACGAACACCGGGGAGCTGTTTTTT	CASSPGQGTNTGELFF
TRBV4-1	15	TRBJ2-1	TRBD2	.	TGCGCCAGCAGCCAAGACGGACTAGCGGGCAATGAGCAGTTCTTC	CASSQDGLAGNEQFF
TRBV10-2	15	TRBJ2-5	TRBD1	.	TGCGCCAGCAGTGAGTCCGACACCAGGGGGGAGACCCAGTACTTC	CASSESDTRGETQYF
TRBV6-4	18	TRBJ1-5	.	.	TGTGCCAGCAGTTGGTCCAGGGAATTTTATTTAATCAATCAGCCCCAGCATTTT	CASSWSREFYLINQPQHF
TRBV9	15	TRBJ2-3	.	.	TGTGCCAGCAGCAATACTCCCGACTCTACAGATACGCAGTATTTT	CASSNTPDSTDTQYF